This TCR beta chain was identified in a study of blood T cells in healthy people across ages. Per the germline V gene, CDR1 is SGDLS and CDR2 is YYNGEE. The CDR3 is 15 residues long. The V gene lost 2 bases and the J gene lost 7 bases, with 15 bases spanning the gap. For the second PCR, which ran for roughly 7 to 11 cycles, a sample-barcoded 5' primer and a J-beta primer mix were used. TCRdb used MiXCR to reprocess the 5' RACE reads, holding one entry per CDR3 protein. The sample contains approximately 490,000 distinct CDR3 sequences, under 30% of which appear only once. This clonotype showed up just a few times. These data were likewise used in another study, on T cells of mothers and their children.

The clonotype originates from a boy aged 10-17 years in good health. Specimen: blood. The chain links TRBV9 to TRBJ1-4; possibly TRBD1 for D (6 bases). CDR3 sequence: CASSVAAGVVEKLFF. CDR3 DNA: TGTGCCAGCAGCGTGGCGGCAGGGGTCGTTGAAAAACTGTTTTTT.